The 30 T cell receptor beta chains given below trace back to one sample, sequenced in a study of Ad26.COV2.S vaccination and SARS-CoV-2 variants (dated by TCRdb to the early 2020s). Libraries came from the immunoSEQ multiplex PCR assay. TCRdb obtained this table from immuneACCESS and retained in-frame rearrangements with V and J assigned. These tables miss some clones; where compared with another copy, unresolved V genes account for less than half of the shortfall, and the remainder is unexplained. The sample has some 350,000 clones on record, around 83% of them singletons. Of the sample, about 3.5% is held by the ten largest clones. The treatment or condition label for this specimen denotes: about 20 received Ad26.COV2.S at low or high dose, single or two shots; about 5 received placebo; per-sample allocation not given. For vaccine and placebo recipients, repertoires were sequenced using samples collected on day 63 after the first injection.

Sequencing was performed on peripheral blood, taken in a trial of Ad26.COV2.S vaccine versus placebo. The source of these receptors is a person between 18 and 59 years old who received the Ad26.COV2.S COVID-19 vaccine or a placebo.

In regard to this clone: Other DNA variants within this sample encode the same CDR3. The rearrangement links TRBV30 to TRBJ1-2; the D is unclear. V shed 1 base and J shed 3 bases, with 9 bases lying between them. The V gene's germline CDR1 is GTSNPN and CDR2 SVGIG (reference sequence). The CDR3 covers 13 residues. The CDR3 sequence: CAWSADRDYGYTF. The CDR3 DNA reads TGTGCCTGGAGTGCTGATAGGGACTATGGCTACACCTTC.

The CDR3 DNA is TGTGCCAGCAGCCCCCGACCGATCACAGATACGCAGTATTTT. Translation: CASSPRPITDTQYF. The chain uses TRBV7-2 and TRBJ2-3; D uncertain. V lost 5 bases and J lost 2, with 11 bases in between. Germline CDR1 SGHTA, CDR2 FQGNSA. The CDR3 has 14 amino acids.

V is TRBV5-5 and J is TRBJ2-6, with a tentative D call TRBD1 (6 bases). This CDR3 comprises 13 residues. The germline gives CDR1 SGHKS, CDR2 YYEKEE (reference sequence). Trimming pared 7 bases from V and 4 bases from J, leaving 9 bases between. CDR3 residues: CASEGDGANVLTF. CDR3 sequence (DNA): TGTGCCAGCGAGGGGGACGGGGCCAACGTCCTGACTTTC.

CDR3 residues: CASSGHGVGTDTQYF. CDR3 bases: TGTGCCAGCAGCGGCCACGGGGTCGGCACAGATACGCAGTATTTT. This chain joins TRBV7-9 and TRBJ2-3; a possible D gene is TRBD2 (5 bases). This CDR3 region has 15 residues. Germline V gives CDR1 SEHNR, CDR2 FQNEAQ (reference sequence). Deletions cut 5 bases from V and 1 base from J, with 13 bases between.

The chain couples TRBV27 to TRBJ1-1; 7 bases map to TRBD1. Germline lookup yields CDR1 MNHEY and CDR2 SMNVEV (reference sequence). J was trimmed by 2 bases and V by 2 bases; bases with no gene match: 2. This CDR3 has 14 amino acids. CDR3 protein: CASSLHRGNTEAFF. The CDR3 DNA reads as TGTGCCAGCAGTTTACACAGGGGAAACACTGAAGCTTTCTTT.

This chain joins TRBV21-1 and TRBJ1-4; TRBD1, the table's D call, lacks a check against the DNA. TRBV21-1 is given as a pseudogene. The CDR3 has 16 amino acids. The CDR3, as DNA: TGTGCCAGCAGCAAACAGACAAACCTGCGCTCTGAAAAACTGTTTTTT. It yields the protein CASSKQTNLRSEKLFF.

This chain links TRBV5-1 with TRBJ2-1, with a weak D call TRBD1 (6 bases). The CDR3 extends over 13 amino acids. In germline, CDR1 is SGHRS, CDR2 YFSETQ. Trimming cost V 1 base and J 5 bases, with 7 bases left between them. The CDR3 loop is CASSLQGNNEQFF. The CDR3 DNA reads TGCGCCAGCAGCTTGCAGGGGAACAATGAGCAGTTCTTC.

DNA of the CDR3: TGTGCCAGCAGCGCGGGACAGGGATTCCACGAGCAGTACTTC. Translation gives CASSAGQGFHEQYF. The chain carries TRBV5-6 and TRBJ2-7; 9 nucleotides agree with TRBD1. V was pared by 4 bases and J by 5 bases, with 7 bases of the junction left unmatched. This CDR3 region has 14 residues. The germline V gene has CDR1 SGHDT and CDR2 YYEEEE.

There are a few counts of this clone. The chain links TRBV10-3 to TRBJ2-1; D is ambiguous. Trimming removed 3 bases at V and 4 bases at J, with 7 bases between. This CDR3 spans 13 amino acids. Germline loops: CDR1 ENHRY, CDR2 SYGVKD. DNA of the CDR3: TGTGCCATCAGTGAAGTAGGGTACAATGAGCAGTTCTTC. It yields the protein CAISEVGYNEQFF.

The chain links TRBV6-2 or TRBV6-3 to TRBJ2-5; TRBD2 aligns across 7 bases. CDR3 length: 17 amino acids. With V trimmed by 0 bases and J by 0 bases, 7 bases remained unmatched. Germline assignment: CDR1 MNHEY and CDR2 SVGEGT. This chain's CDR3 is CASSYSVRGLYQETQYF. The CDR3, as DNA: TGTGCCAGCAGTTACTCGGTGCGGGGGTTGTACCAAGAGACCCAGTACTTC.

The V call is TRBV6-5, the J call TRBJ2-3; 7 bases are shared with TRBD1. V shed 5 bases and J 3 bases; nucleotides not matched to a gene: 5. The CDR3 has 14 amino acids. The germline gives CDR1 MNHEY, CDR2 SVGAGI. CDR3 DNA: TGTGCCAGCAGTCAAACGACAGGGACAGATACGCAGTATTTT. It specifies CASSQTTGTDTQYF.

This clone appeared a few times. V usage is TRBV4-1 and J usage is TRBJ1-5; D gene uncertain. This CDR3 is built from 13 residues. Germline V lookup: CDR1 MGHRA, CDR2 YSYEKL. V was clipped by 5 bases and J by 7 bases, with 12 bases between them. CDR3 nucleotides: TGCGCCAGCAGCGGAAGCGGCGCCCAGCCCCAGCATTTT. It is translated as CASSGSGAQPQHF.

The V call is TRBV6-5, the J call TRBJ1-2; 7 bases are a match to TRBD1. With V trimmed by 7 bases and J by 6 bases, 2 bases remained unmatched. The CDR3 runs to 11 residues. The germline V gene encodes CDR1 MNHEY and CDR2 SVGAGI. CDR3 nucleotides: TGTGCCAGCAAAACAGGGGATGGCTACACCTTC. Its translation: CASKTGDGYTF.

The genes are TRBV7-9 and TRBJ1-1; TRBD1 aligns across 9 bases. The CDR3 is 13 amino acids. Germline CDR1 reads SEHNR; CDR2 reads FQNEAQ (reference sequence). V lost 4 bases to trimming and J lost 10 bases; unmatched junction nucleotides: 7. The CDR3 DNA reads as TGTGCCAGCAGCTCCTCGCAGACAGGGGGAGCTTTCTTT. This encodes CASSSSQTGGAFF.

The chain uses TRBV5-1 and TRBJ2-2; 11 positions match TRBD2. V shed 0 bases, J shed 6 bases, and the junction held 16 bases outside the gene matches. Germline assignment: CDR1 SGHRS and CDR2 YFSETQ. This CDR3 has 20 residues. CDR3 residues: CASSLGVGTSGGTLSGELFF. The CDR3 region has the DNA TGCGCCAGCAGCTTGGGGGTAGGTACTAGCGGGGGAACGCTATCCGGGGAGCTGTTTTTT.

The chain employs TRBV3-1 (or the pseudogene TRBV3-2) and TRBJ1-5; maybe TRBD1 (5 bases). Germline loops: CDR1 LGHDT, CDR2 YNNKEL (reference sequence). This CDR3 has 14 residues. Trimming took off 6 bases at V and 6 bases at J, with 15 bases between the two ends. The CDR3 region is CASSQRDVGQPQHF. As DNA, the CDR3 is TGTGCCAGCAGTCAAAGGGACGTAGGTCAGCCCCAGCATTTT.

The chain joins TRBV5-6 to TRBJ1-2; perhaps TRBD1 as D (6 bases). This CDR3 has 16 residues. The V gene lost 4 bases and the J gene lost 1 base, with 17 bases spanning the gap. Per germline, CDR1 SGHDT and CDR2 YYEEEE. The CDR3 reads CASSEDSGQINYGYTF. The CDR3 nucleotides read TGTGCCAGCAGCGAGGACTCGGGACAAATTAACTATGGCTACACCTTC.

This chain joins TRBV4-3 and TRBJ1-1; 7 bases are a match to TRBD1. This CDR3 is built from 16 residues. Losses at the gene ends were 1 base for V and 3 bases for J; bases not matched to a gene: 8. Germline V lookup: CDR1 LGHNA, CDR2 YSLEER. The CDR3 region is CASSQAEGAGYTEAFF. The CDR3 coding sequence is TGCGCCAGCAGCCAAGCCGAGGGGGCGGGGTACACTGAAGCTTTCTTT.

The chain is built from TRBV18 and TRBJ2-7; possibly TRBD1 for D (5 bases). CDR3 length: 14 amino acids. The germline V gene encodes CDR1 KGHSH and CDR2 LQKENI. Trimming pared 3 bases from V and 2 bases from J, leaving 11 bases between. CDR3: CASSPAGPPYEQYF. CDR3 nucleotides: TGTGCCAGCTCACCTGCAGGGCCCCCCTACGAGCAGTACTTC.

V gene TRBV30 combines with J gene TRBJ2-7; D remains unclear. V was trimmed by 2 bases and J by 6 bases, leaving 26 bases between them. The V gene's germline CDR1 is GTSNPN and CDR2 SVGIG (reference sequence). The CDR3 is 17 amino acids. CDR3 in amino acids: CAWSLMGLSGTTGEQYF. The CDR3, as DNA: TGTGCCTGGAGTTTAATGGGGTTATCGGGCACAACGGGCGAGCAGTACTTC.

This sequence joins TRBV14 and TRBJ2-7; tentative D call: TRBD2 (5 bases). This CDR3 is 14 amino acids long. Germline V gives CDR1 SGHDN, CDR2 FVKESK. Trimming stripped 5 bases from V and 0 bases from J, with 11 bases between. CDR3 in DNA: TGTGCCAGCAGCTACAACCGGGACTCCTACGAGCAGTACTTC. This encodes CASSYNRDSYEQYF. Supplemented by reference TRBV14 and TRBJ2-7, the full variable domain reads EAGVTQFPSHSVIEKGQTVTLRCDPISGHDNLYWYRRVMGKEIKFLLHFVKESKQDESGMPNNRFLAERTGGTYSTLKVQPAELEDSGVYFCASSYNRDSYEQYFGPGTRLTVT.

This chain connects TRBV19 to TRBJ2-5, with D perhaps given as TRBD1 or TRBD2 (5 bases each). V lost 4 bases and J lost 2, with 11 bases in between. The CDR3 has 14 residues. Germline CDR1 and CDR2: LNHDA and SQIVND (reference sequence). The CDR3 region is CASSTGTSQETQYF. The CDR3 nucleotides are TGTGCCAGTAGTACAGGGACCTCGCAAGAGACCCAGTACTTC. The complete variable domain, with remaining parts taken from reference TRBV19 and TRBJ2-5, reads DGGITQSPKYLFRKEGQNVTLSCEQNLNHDAMYWYRQDPGQGLRLIYYSQIVNDFQKGDIAEGYSVSREKKESFPLTVTSAQKNPTAFYLCASSTGTSQETQYFGPGTRLLVL.

The chain uses TRBV29-1 and TRBJ2-5; D is perhaps TRBD1 (5 bases). This CDR3 contains 13 residues. The V gene's germline CDR1 is SQVTM and CDR2 ANQGSEA. The ends were cut back, 7 bases at V and 5 bases at J, with 17 bases in the middle. CDR3 DNA sequence: TGCAGCGAGGTCCTTGGGGCAGGGGAGACCCAGTACTTC. Its translation: CSEVLGAGETQYF.

The chain links TRBV7-9 to TRBJ2-3; TRBD2 aligns across 8 bases. This CDR3 is 16 amino acids long. Germline V gene sequence: CDR1 SEHNR, CDR2 FQNEAQ (reference sequence). Trimming removed 5 bases from V and 1 base from J; junction bases left unmatched: 8. CDR3 bases: TGTGCCAGCAGCCCACCGACTAGCGACCGCACAGATACGCAGTATTTT. It specifies CASSPPTSDRTDTQYF.

The sample holds a few counts of this clone. The chain carries TRBV9 and TRBJ2-7; 10 positions agree with TRBD2. The CDR3 is 16 amino acids. CDR1 and CDR2 (germline): SGDLS, YYNGEE. With 0 bases clipped from V and 5 bases from J, the junction kept 8 bases outside the gene matches. In DNA form, the CDR3 reads TGTGCCAGCAGCGTAGCTGGGGGACTAGCGCGACACGAGCAGTACTTC. Translated, it gives CASSVAGGLARHEQYF.

The chain uses TRBV5-4 and TRBJ1-2, with D hard to call. Germline V lookup: CDR1 SGHNT, CDR2 YYREEE (reference sequence). The CDR3 is made up of 16 amino acids. Trimming removed 0 bases from V and 0 bases from J, with 12 bases in between. CDR3 nucleotides: TGTGCCAGCAGCTTGGTAGCCGGCACAGCTAACTATGGCTACACCTTC. Residues: CASSLVAGTANYGYTF. Together with reference TRBV5-4 and TRBJ1-2, the CDR3 gives the full variable domain: ETGVTQSPTHLIKTRGQQVTLRCSSQSGHNTVSWYQQALGQGPQFIFQYYREEENGRGNFPPRFSGLQFPNYSSELNVNALELDDSALYLCASSLVAGTANYGYTFGSGTRLTVV.

The V and J genes are TRBV4-3 and TRBJ2-1; D perhaps matches TRBD2 (6 bases). Trimming left V 1 base short and J 9 bases short, with 16 bases between. Germline loops: CDR1 LGHNA, CDR2 YSLEER. The length of the CDR3 is 15 residues. The CDR3 coding sequence is TGCGCCAGCAGCCAAGGGACCGGGAGCGTAGGTGAGCAGTTCTTC. This codes for CASSQGTGSVGEQFF.

The chain recombines TRBV5-5 with TRBJ1-2, with 8 bases lining up with TRBD1. CDR1 and CDR2 (germline): SGHKS, YYEKEE (reference sequence). Trimming cost V 3 bases and J 4 bases; bases outside gene matches: 8. CDR3 length equals 15 residues. CDR3 loop: CASSYPRGQGYGYTF. The CDR3 DNA reads TGTGCCAGCAGCTACCCCCGTGGACAGGGCTATGGCTACACCTTC. The complete variable domain, with remaining parts taken from reference TRBV5-5 and TRBJ1-2, reads DAGVTQSPTHLIKTRGQQVTLRCSPISGHKSVSWYQQVLGQGPQFIFQYYEKEERGRGNFPDRFSARQFPNYSSELNVNALLLGDSALYLCASSYPRGQGYGYTFGSGTRLTVV.

This chain links TRBV9 with TRBJ2-2; D is tentatively TRBD1 or TRBD2 (5 bases each). Between the trimmed V and J ends, which lost 3 bases and 7 bases, there was a span of 19 bases. The CDR3 is made up of 16 amino acids. Germline V gene lookup returns CDR1 SGDLS and CDR2 YYNGEE. The chain's CDR3 is CASSGAWTSEGGELFF. The CDR3 nucleotides are TGTGCCAGCAGCGGCGCCTGGACATCCGAGGGCGGGGAGCTGTTTTTT.

This sequence joins TRBV27 and TRBJ2-1; D is possibly TRBD1 (5 bases). The germline gives CDR1 MNHEY, CDR2 SMNVEV (reference sequence). The CDR3 covers 15 residues. Trimming removed 2 bases from V and 0 bases from J, with 8 bases in between. CDR3 bases: TGTGCCAGCAGTTTAAGACAGCACTCCTACAATGAGCAGTTCTTC. Amino acids: CASSLRQHSYNEQFF.